Shown below are 24 T cell receptor beta chains from a single sample sequenced in a study of blood T cell repertoires in COVID-19. Libraries were prepared by immunoSEQ multiplex PCR; TCRdb keeps only in-frame clonotypes and omits some of them. The repertoire holds about 230,000 clones, 83% seen once, with around 1.3% in the top ten. The sample consisted of peripheral blood. The source is a woman in her twenties or thirties with COVID-19, enrolled during active disease.

The chain carries TRBV9 and TRBJ2-7; D is perhaps TRBD2 (6 bases). This CDR3 region has 14 residues. From germline, CDR1 is SGDLS and CDR2 YYNGEE. The ends were cut back, 4 bases at V and 7 bases at J, with 18 bases in the middle. DNA for the CDR3: TGTGCCAGCAGCCCACCCGGGAGCCGTCAGGAGCAGTACTTC. It codes for CASSPPGSRQEQYF. Supplemented by reference TRBV9 and TRBJ2-7, the full variable domain reads DSGVTQTPKHLITATGQRVTLRCSPRSGDLSVYWYQQSLDQGLQFLIQYYNGEERAKGNILERFSAQQFPDLHSELNLSSLELGDSALYFCASSPPGSRQEQYFGPGTRLTVT.

The chain couples TRBV9 to TRBJ2-3; D unclear. The V gene lost 1 base and the J gene lost 3 bases, with 12 bases spanning the gap. The CDR3 runs to 15 residues. Per the germline V gene, CDR1 is SGDLS and CDR2 is YYNGEE. Written as DNA, the CDR3 is TGTGCCAGCAGCGTACCCGCCGGAGTTACAGATACGCAGTATTTT. This translates into CASSVPAGVTDTQYF.

This rearrangement joins TRBV5-1 to TRBJ1-1; 7 bases are shared with TRBD1. This CDR3 contains 14 residues. The germline V gene has CDR1 SGHRS and CDR2 YFSETQ. J gave up 5 bases and V 4 bases, and 8 bases lay outside the gene matches. This CDR3 reads CASSPGTVTTEAFF. The CDR3 DNA follows: TGCGCCAGCAGCCCTGGGACAGTGACTACTGAAGCTTTCTTT. Based on the CDR3 plus reference TRBV5-1 and TRBJ1-1, the full variable domain is KAGVTQTPRYLIKTRGQQVTLSCSPISGHRSVSWYQQTPGQGLQFLFEYFSETQRNKGNFPGRFSGRQFSNSRSEMNVSTLELGDSALYLCASSPGTVTTEAFFGQGTRLTVV.

The chain uses TRBV5-1 and TRBJ2-1; D unresolved. The V end was cut by 2 bases, the J end by 0 bases, with 12 bases between. Germline V CDR1 and CDR2: SGHRS, YFSETQ. This CDR3 has 16 residues. The CDR3 sequence: CASSFPRASSYNEQFF. As DNA, the CDR3 is TGCGCCAGCAGCTTCCCTCGAGCGAGCTCCTACAATGAGCAGTTCTTC.

Only one count was recorded for this clone. J is TRBJ2-7 and V is TRBV3-1 (or the pseudogene TRBV3-2); 10 bases agree with TRBD2. Germline V gives CDR1 LGHDT, CDR2 YNNKEL (reference sequence). The CDR3 is made up of 16 amino acids. J lost 2 bases, V lost 6 bases, and 10 bases had no gene match. The CDR3 DNA is TGTGCCAGCAGTCAGCCGGGACTAGCGCTAGCCTACGAGCAGTACTTC. Protein sequence: CASSQPGLALAYEQYF.

This clone was picked up a small number of times. The chain has TRBV7-9 and TRBJ2-3, with 10 bases identical to TRBD1. Germline CDR1 SEHNR, CDR2 FQNEAQ (reference sequence). The CDR3 has 16 residues. The trim removed 1 base at V and 1 base at J, leaving 2 bases unmatched. The CDR3 here is CASSLEGTGGTDTQYF. The DNA for the CDR3 is TGTGCCAGCAGCTTAGAGGGGACAGGGGGCACAGATACGCAGTATTTT. Using reference TRBV7-9 and TRBJ2-3 for the parts outside the CDR3, the full variable domain is DTGVSQNPRHKITKRGQNVTFRCDPISEHNRLYWYRQTLGQGPEFLTYFQNEAQLEKSRLLSDRFSAERPKGSFSTLEIQRTEQGDSAMYLCASSLEGTGGTDTQYFGPGTRLTVL.

The rearrangement links TRBV3-1 (or the pseudogene TRBV3-2) to TRBJ2-7; 8 nucleotides agree with TRBD1. The CDR3 covers 20 residues. V lost 4 bases and J lost 0; bases outside the gene matches: 20. CDR1 LGHDT and CDR2 YNNKEL come from the germline V gene (reference sequence). The CDR3 coding sequence is TGTGCCAGCAGCCGCCTCCCGCCGGGACAGGCAGCGGGCCTCTCCTACGAGCAGTACTTC. Its translation: CASSRLPPGQAAGLSYEQYF.

The V and J genes are TRBV5-1 and TRBJ2-5, with 7 nucleotides matching TRBD1. V trimming: 4 bases; J trimming: 6 bases; junction bases outside the gene matches: 12. The germline V gene has CDR1 SGHRS and CDR2 YFSETQ. The CDR3 runs to 15 residues. The CDR3 coding sequence is TGCGCCAGCAGCCCCTTGGGACAGACAAGGAAGACCCAGTACTTC. It yields the protein CASSPLGQTRKTQYF. Full variable domain (outside the CDR3, taken from reference TRBV5-1 and TRBJ2-5): KAGVTQTPRYLIKTRGQQVTLSCSPISGHRSVSWYQQTPGQGLQFLFEYFSETQRNKGNFPGRFSGRQFSNSRSEMNVSTLELGDSALYLCASSPLGQTRKTQYFGPGTRLLVL.

The chain links TRBV2 to TRBJ1-6, with 10 bases aligning to TRBD1. CDR1 and CDR2 from the germline V gene are SNHLY and FYNNEI. The length of the CDR3 is 14 residues. V gave up 6 bases and J gave up 8 bases; unmatched junction bases: 4. The CDR3 sequence: CASRTGGSYSPLHF. The DNA of the CDR3 is TGTGCCAGCAGGACAGGGGGCTCTTATTCACCCCTCCACTTT.

This chain links TRBV9 with TRBJ1-2; D unresolved. V lost 4 bases and J lost 1, with 14 bases in between. CDR1 is SGDLS, CDR2 YYNGEE, per germline. The CDR3 is 15 amino acids. The CDR3 here is CASSPGITINYGYTF. DNA of the CDR3: TGTGCCAGCAGCCCGGGGATTACTATTAACTATGGCTACACCTTC. Full variable domain (missing parts from reference TRBV9 and TRBJ1-2): DSGVTQTPKHLITATGQRVTLRCSPRSGDLSVYWYQQSLDQGLQFLIQYYNGEERAKGNILERFSAQQFPDLHSELNLSSLELGDSALYFCASSPGITINYGYTFGSGTRLTVV.

The chain carries TRBV10-3 and TRBJ2-5, with 10 bases fitting TRBD2. CDR1 and CDR2 from the germline V gene are ENHRY and SYGVKD. This CDR3 region has 14 residues. V was clipped by 5 bases and J by 8 bases; unmatched bases: 8. DNA for the CDR3: TGTGCCATCAGTTTAGCGGGAGGAGGGGAAACCCAGTACTTC. This gives the protein CAISLAGGGETQYF.

This clone occurred once. J is TRBJ2-2 and V is TRBV5-4; 11 bases agree with TRBD1. The germline CDR1 and CDR2 sequences are SGHNT and YYREEE (reference sequence). This CDR3 region has 18 residues. Trimming removed 4 bases from V and 1 base from J; junction bases left unmatched: 9. CDR3 amino acids: CASSRTGGSGLNTGELFF. Written as DNA, the CDR3 is TGTGCCAGCAGCCGGACAGGGGGCAGCGGGTTGAACACCGGGGAGCTGTTTTTT.

This chain links TRBV7-9 with TRBJ2-2; 10 nucleotides agree with TRBD1. CDR1 SEHNR and CDR2 FQNEAQ come from the germline V gene (reference sequence). Germline trimming cut 4 bases from V and 3 bases from J; bases unmatched to any gene: 2. The CDR3 has 15 residues. CDR3 DNA: TGTGCCAGCAGCTCTGGGACAGGGGACACCGGGGAGCTGTTTTTT. This sequence encodes CASSSGTGDTGELFF.

The J gene is TRBJ1-1, the V gene TRBV30, with 8 bases lining up with TRBD1. Germline loops: CDR1 GTSNPN, CDR2 SVGIG (reference sequence). Trimming removed 7 bases from V and 0 bases from J; junction bases left unmatched: 13. The CDR3 has 16 residues. The DNA for the CDR3 is TGTGCCTCAACCCAGGGGGCAAGGTTGATGAACACTGAAGCTTTCTTT. This gives the protein CASTQGARLMNTEAFF.

The chain uses TRBV6-6 and TRBJ1-5, with TRBD1 matching 8 bases. V gave up 5 bases and J gave up 6 bases; unmatched junction bases: 15. The CDR3 runs to 17 residues. CDR1 and CDR2 (germline): MNHNY, SVGAGI (reference sequence). CDR3 residues: CASSPWTGRGFGQPQHF. The CDR3 DNA follows: TGTGCCAGCAGTCCCTGGACAGGGCGAGGGTTTGGTCAGCCCCAGCATTTT.

This sequence joins TRBV28 and TRBJ2-4, with TRBD2 identical over 7 bases. Germline V gene sequence: CDR1 MDHEN, CDR2 SYDVKM. The length of the CDR3 is 16 residues. V gave up 4 bases and J gave up 1 base; unmatched junction bases: 7. Written as DNA, the CDR3 is TGTGCCAGCAGTTCTATTCCCGGGAGGGCCAAAAACATTCAGTACTTC. This encodes CASSSIPGRAKNIQYF.

The chain employs TRBV5-5 and TRBJ1-4; possibly TRBD1 for D (5 bases). The CDR3 runs to 16 residues. Trimming left V 0 bases short and J 4 bases short, with 13 bases between. Germline V gene sequence: CDR1 SGHKS, CDR2 YYEKEE (reference sequence). CDR3 sequence (DNA): TGTGCCAGCAGCTTGGTAGTTACAGGCGTTAATGAAAAACTGTTTTTT. Its protein is CASSLVVTGVNEKLFF.

This clone was seen a few times. The chain carries TRBV28 and TRBJ2-1; TRBD2 agrees at 7 bases. Germline CDR1 and CDR2: MDHEN and SYDVKM. V was clipped by 3 bases and J by 7 bases; unmatched bases: 9. The CDR3 spans 15 residues. CDR3 sequence: CASSFAGAESNEQFF. The CDR3 region has the DNA TGTGCCAGCAGTTTCGCGGGAGCCGAGTCAAATGAGCAGTTCTTC.

At least ten counts were recorded for this clone. The V call is TRBV7-2, the J call TRBJ2-2; TRBD2 is a possible D gene (6 bases). Germline loops: CDR1 SGHTA, CDR2 FQGNSA. V gave up 1 base and J gave up 3 bases, with 9 bases separating them. This CDR3 has 15 residues. The CDR3 here is CASSLVAGYTGELFF. The CDR3 coding sequence is TGTGCCAGCAGCTTAGTGGCGGGATACACCGGGGAGCTGTTTTTT.

This sequence joins TRBV4-1 and TRBJ2-3, with D uncertain. Trimming removed 4 bases at V and 5 bases at J, with 16 bases between. CDR1 MGHRA and CDR2 YSYEKL come from the germline V gene. CDR3 length: 15 amino acids. The CDR3, as DNA: TGCGCCAGCAGCCCCTCGATTACGAGCGAAGATACGCAGTATTTT. It encodes CASSPSITSEDTQYF.

This clone was picked up a small number of times. V is TRBV15 and J is TRBJ1-5; no definite D call. This CDR3 region has 14 residues. Germline CDR1 is LNHNV and CDR2 is YYDKDF (reference sequence). Trimming shortened V by 4 bases and J by 6 bases, and 13 bases separated the two germline ends. The CDR3 nucleotides read TGTGCCACCAGCACCCGGGTTACGGGTCAGCCCCAGCATTTT. This translates into CATSTRVTGQPQHF.

This chain connects TRBV5-1 to TRBJ2-7; 13 bases agree with TRBD2. The CDR3 length is 15 residues. The V segment lost 4 bases and the J segment 2 bases; nucleotides outside the gene matches: 3. Germline V gene sequence: CDR1 SGHRS, CDR2 YFSETQ. The CDR3 nucleotides read TGCGCCAGCAGCACCGGACTAGCGGGAGCCTACGAGCAGTACTTC. This translates into CASSTGLAGAYEQYF.

This chain links TRBV4-2 with TRBJ1-2; no reliable D call. The germline V gene encodes CDR1 LGHNA and CDR2 YNFKEQ. The CDR3 consists of 15 residues. Deletions cut 0 bases from V and 1 base from J, with 9 bases between. The CDR3: CASSQDMGLNYGYTF. In DNA form, the CDR3 reads TGTGCCAGCAGCCAAGACATGGGCCTTAACTATGGCTACACCTTC.

The chain combines TRBV9 with TRBJ2-2; a possible D gene is TRBD1 (7 bases). This CDR3 is 18 amino acids long. The germline V gene has CDR1 SGDLS and CDR2 YYNGEE. Trimming left V 2 bases short and J 7 bases short, with 24 bases between. In nucleotides, the CDR3 is TGTGCCAGCAGCGTCAGAAAGCGGAGGGCAGGGGGAGACGGGGAGCTGTTTTTT. Residues: CASSVRKRRAGGDGELFF.